These T cell receptor beta chains were read from a single sample in a study of blood T cell repertoires in COVID-19. Assay used: immunoSEQ multiplex PCR; TCRdb lists only in-frame clones, some missing. The sample lists around 300,000 clones, about 89% occurring once. Sequenced input: PBMCs or T cells enriched from blood (not recorded which). The receptors stem from a woman in her thirties or forties who had recovered from COVID-19. Each CDR3 is given with its conserved first and last residue. Each record gives: V gene, J gene, D gene, CDR3 protein, CDR3 DNA. A D gene is named only where the DNA matches it firmly.

>TRBV19|TRBJ1-2|.
CASRDFINGYGQDTF
TGTGCCAGTAGGGACTTTATAAATGGCTACGGGCAGGACACCTTC
>TRBV4-1|TRBJ1-1|.
CASSQDYAGMNTEAFF
TGCGCCAGCAGCCAAGATTATGCAGGCATGAACACTGAAGCTTTCTTT
>TRBV6-5|TRBJ1-5|.
CASGRGGFNQPQHF
TGTGCCAGCGGACGAGGGGGTTTCAATCAGCCCCAGCATTTT
>TRBV29-1|TRBJ1-1|.
CSVDVTGGGTEAFF
TGCAGCGTTGATGTTACTGGGGGAGGTACTGAAGCTTTCTTT
>TRBV5-1|TRBJ2-7|TRBD2
CASSAWTSGRWSYEQYF
TGCGCCAGCAGCGCCTGGACTAGCGGGAGATGGTCCTACGAGCAGTACTTC
>TRBV21-1|TRBJ2-2|.
CASIAAGGPYTGELFF
TGTGCCAGCATCGCCGCGGGAGGCCCCTACACCGGGGAGCTGTTTTTT
>TRBV5-6|TRBJ1-5|.
CASSRGVLSNQPQHF
TGTGCCAGCAGCCGGGGGGTTCTTAGCAATCAGCCCCAGCATTTT
>TRBV7-2|TRBJ1-1|TRBD1
CASSPRTGVILNTEAFF
TGTGCCAGCAGCCCACGGACAGGGGTAATCTTGAACACTGAAGCTTTCTTT
>TRBV7-8|TRBJ2-5|.
CASSSSGPGETQYF
TGTGCCAGCAGCAGTAGCGGACCCGGGGAGACCCAGTACTTC
>TRBV27|TRBJ2-1|TRBD2
CASSSGRGLAGVENEQFF
TGTGCCAGCAGTTCAGGACGGGGACTAGCGGGAGTGGAGAATGAGCAGTTCTTC
>TRBV19|TRBJ1-5|TRBD1
CASSQQGASGQPQHF
TGTGCCAGTAGCCAACAGGGGGCATCGGGTCAGCCCCAGCATTTT